These 24 T cell receptor beta chains share one sample of origin, sequenced in a study of blood T cell repertoires in COVID-19. The method was immunoSEQ multiplex PCR; TCRdb's version includes in-frame clones alone and lacks a portion of them. This sample has 95,000 to 100,000 clones, with 85% found just once. The sequenced sample consisted of peripheral blood. The origin of the receptors is a woman between 70 and 85 years old with active or convalescent COVID-19.

V usage is TRBV5-1 and J usage is TRBJ2-7; TRBD1 aligns across 7 bases. V lost 0 bases to trimming and J lost 3 bases; unmatched junction nucleotides: 3. Germline V gives CDR1 SGHRS, CDR2 YFSETQ. This CDR3 contains 14 residues. Here the CDR3 DNA reads TGCGCCAGCAGCTTGGGACAGGGCGTCTACGAGCAGTACTTC. The encoded protein is CASSLGQGVYEQYF.

The CDR3 is CASSLGQGTEAFF. The CDR3 nucleotides are TGTGCCAGCAGTTTGGGACAGGGGACTGAAGCTTTCTTT. The chain carries TRBV2 and TRBJ1-1; 10 positions agree with TRBD1. This CDR3 comprises 13 residues. Trimming at V came to 5 bases and at J to 5 bases, leaving 2 bases not matched to a gene. In germline, CDR1 is SNHLY, CDR2 FYNNEI.

The chain links TRBV24-1 to TRBJ1-1; 7 positions match TRBD1. Germline CDR1 is KGHDR and CDR2 is SFDVKD. This CDR3 is 14 amino acids long. J was trimmed by 4 bases and V by 4 bases; bases with no gene match: 5. CDR3 sequence: CATSDIQGSTEAFF. Written as DNA, the CDR3 is TGTGCCACCAGTGACATACAGGGGAGCACTGAAGCTTTCTTT.

This clone was observed a handful of times. This chain uses TRBV2 with TRBJ1-2; D is undetermined. The CDR3 loop spans 15 amino acids. Germline assignment: CDR1 SNHLY and CDR2 FYNNEI. Trimming took off 2 bases at V and 0 bases at J, with 10 bases between the two ends. This chain's CDR3 is CASSEQRSSNYGYTF. DNA of the CDR3: TGTGCCAGCAGTGAACAGCGGAGTTCTAACTATGGCTACACCTTC.

The genes are TRBV3-1 (or the pseudogene TRBV3-2) and TRBJ2-5; TRBD2 is a possible D gene (7 bases). V gave up 7 bases and J gave up 3 bases, with 9 bases separating them. The CDR3 spans 12 residues. Germline assignment: CDR1 LGHDT and CDR2 YNNKEL (reference sequence). CDR3 residues: CASKGGEETQYF. The CDR3 region has the DNA TGTGCCAGCAAGGGGGGGGAAGAGACCCAGTACTTC.

The chain has TRBV5-4 and TRBJ2-5, with no clear D. Germline-derived CDR1 and CDR2 are SGHNT and YYREEE (reference sequence). The CDR3 is made up of 14 amino acids. V lost 0 bases and J 1 base, leaving 7 bases between the germline ends. CDR3 sequence: CASSLALGQETQYF. In DNA, the CDR3 is TGTGCCAGCAGCTTGGCCCTAGGCCAAGAGACCCAGTACTTC.

The chain carries TRBV6-9 and TRBJ1-5, with a possible D match to TRBD1 (5 bases). CDR1 is MNHGY, CDR2 SVAAGI, per germline. This CDR3 is 13 amino acids long. Trimming cost V 5 bases and J 3 bases, with 8 bases left between them. The CDR3 region has the DNA TGTGCCAGCAGTAGACAGAACAATCAGCCCCAGCATTTT. It yields the protein CASSRQNNQPQHF.

CDR3 bases: TGCGCCAGCAGCTTGGCTCAGGACTCCTACGAGCAGTACTTC. Its translation is CASSLAQDSYEQYF. The rearrangement joins TRBV5-1 to TRBJ2-7, with no clear D. The V and J ends lost 0 bases and 0 bases respectively, with 7 bases between them. Germline CDR1 and CDR2: SGHRS and YFSETQ. The CDR3 sequence is 14 residues long.

The chain has TRBV5-1 and TRBJ2-7; 8 bases match TRBD1. This CDR3 has 14 amino acids. Trimming at V came to 4 bases and at J to 3 bases, leaving 6 bases not matched to a gene. Germline-derived CDR1 and CDR2 are SGHRS and YFSETQ. The CDR3 loop reads CASSPQGDLYEQYF. The DNA for the CDR3 is TGCGCCAGCAGCCCACAGGGGGACCTCTACGAGCAGTACTTC.

The chain couples TRBV11-2 to TRBJ1-1, with a weak D call TRBD1 (5 bases). Trimming took off 5 bases at V and 3 bases at J, with 16 bases between the two ends. Germline V gene sequence: CDR1 SGHAT, CDR2 FQNNGV. This CDR3 contains 15 residues. CDR3 DNA: TGTGCCAGCAGCCCCGGGACCGGAGGGGACACTGAAGCTTTCTTT. Its translation is CASSPGTGGDTEAFF.

The chain carries TRBV9 and TRBJ2-7; D is possibly TRBD2 (6 bases). Germline V CDR1 and CDR2: SGDLS, YYNGEE. Trimming pared 0 bases from V and 6 bases from J, leaving 16 bases between. CDR3 length: 15 amino acids. In nucleotides, the CDR3 is TGTGCCAGCAGCGTAGTCGGCCAGGGAGGTTCCGAGCAGTACTTC. Amino acids: CASSVVGQGGSEQYF.

V usage is TRBV18 and J usage is TRBJ1-1; D is uncertain. CDR1 is KGHSH, CDR2 LQKENI, per germline. V was cut by 2 bases and J by 3 bases, with 7 bases left in between. This CDR3 contains 13 residues. The CDR3 DNA reads TGTGCCAGCTCACCAATCCGGGACACTGAAGCTTTCTTT. Translation: CASSPIRDTEAFF.

This clone was counted a few times. This chain links TRBV5-6 with TRBJ1-4, with 9 bases that match TRBD1. CDR1 and CDR2 from the germline V gene are SGHDT and YYEEEE. Trimming cost V 3 bases and J 2 bases; bases outside gene matches: 5. The CDR3 is made up of 16 amino acids. The CDR3 sequence: CASSSLGQGTNEKLFF. DNA of the CDR3: TGTGCCAGCAGCTCATTAGGACAGGGGACTAATGAAAAACTGTTTTTT. Based on the CDR3 plus reference TRBV5-6 and TRBJ1-4, the full variable domain is DAGVTQSPTHLIKTRGQQVTLRCSPKSGHDTVSWYQQALGQGPQFIFQYYEEEERQRGNFPDRFSGHQFPNYSSELNVNALLLGDSALYLCASSSLGQGTNEKLFFGSGTQLSVL.

The rearrangement links TRBV28 to TRBJ1-1, with D possibly being TRBD1 (5 bases). CDR3 length equals 13 residues. Trimming took off 6 bases at V and 0 bases at J, with 8 bases between the two ends. Germline V gene lookup returns CDR1 MDHEN and CDR2 SYDVKM. The CDR3, as DNA: TGTGCCAGCAGCTACAGGATGAACACTGAAGCTTTCTTT. It encodes CASSYRMNTEAFF.

V and J are TRBV6-2 or TRBV6-3 and TRBJ2-1; weak D call: TRBD2 (6 bases). CDR1 is MNHEY, CDR2 SVGEGT, per germline. V shed 0 bases and J shed 3 bases, with 6 bases lying between them. The CDR3 is made up of 14 amino acids. The CDR3 nucleotides are TGTGCCAGCAGTTACTCGACTAGCTACAATGAGCAGTTCTTC. Amino acids: CASSYSTSYNEQFF.

V is TRBV11-3 and J is TRBJ1-2, with TRBD1 as a possible D gene (6 bases). Trimming shortened V by 5 bases and J by 4 bases, and 11 bases separated the two germline ends. Germline V CDR1 and CDR2: SGHNT, YENEEA. The CDR3 totals 13 residues. The CDR3 coding sequence is TGTGCCAGCAGCCCCACAGGGATCTATGGCTACACCTTC. Amino acids: CASSPTGIYGYTF.

V usage is TRBV3-1 (or the pseudogene TRBV3-2) and J usage is TRBJ2-5, with D perhaps TRBD1 (5 bases). The CDR3 is 15 amino acids. CDR1 is LGHDT and CDR2 is YNNKEL in the germline V gene (reference sequence). Between the trimmed V and J ends, which lost 1 base and 5 bases, there was a span of 14 bases. CDR3 sequence reads: CASSQGPTQGETQYF. The CDR3 DNA reads TGTGCCAGCAGCCAAGGGCCTACCCAGGGTGAGACCCAGTACTTC.

This chain connects TRBV2 to TRBJ1-1; D remains unclear. There are 13 residues in the CDR3. CDR1 is SNHLY, CDR2 FYNNEI, per germline. V was pared by 8 bases and J by 1 base, with 11 bases between. The CDR3: CASQVTPNTEAFF. The CDR3 DNA reads as TGTGCCAGCCAGGTCACGCCGAACACTGAAGCTTTCTTT.

The chain has TRBV21-1 and TRBJ1-1; TRBD1, the table's D call, lacks a check against the DNA. TRBV21-1 is a listed pseudogene. The CDR3 runs to 22 residues. The CDR3 is CASSKALIQGLPTELFNTEAFF. The CDR3, as DNA: TGTGCCAGCAGCAAAGCGTTAATTCAGGGCCTGCCAACCGAACTTTTTAACACTGAAGCTTTCTTT.

The chain recombines TRBV5-6 with TRBJ1-2; unclear D gene. The CDR3 contains 15 residues. The germline V and J ends were trimmed by 3 bases and 4 bases, with 16 bases remaining between them. CDR1 SGHDT and CDR2 YYEEEE come from the germline V gene. The CDR3 spells CASSYDALGSYGYTF. CDR3 nucleotides: TGTGCCAGCAGCTATGACGCCTTGGGGAGCTATGGCTACACCTTC.

V and J are TRBV9 and TRBJ2-5, with D tentatively TRBD2 (6 bases). The CDR3 runs 17 residues. The germline V gene encodes CDR1 SGDLS and CDR2 YYNGEE. Trimming took off 6 bases at V and 1 base at J, with 22 bases between the two ends. Here the CDR3 reads CASTPGVGGGIQETQYF. CDR3 DNA sequence: TGTGCCAGCACCCCTGGAGTAGGTGGGGGGATCCAAGAGACCCAGTACTTC. Variable domain in full (rest from reference TRBV9 and TRBJ2-5): DSGVTQTPKHLITATGQRVTLRCSPRSGDLSVYWYQQSLDQGLQFLIQYYNGEERAKGNILERFSAQQFPDLHSELNLSSLELGDSALYFCASTPGVGGGIQETQYFGPGTRLLVL.

This chain uses TRBV30 with TRBJ1-1; TRBD1 aligns across 7 bases. V was clipped by 4 bases and J by 3 bases; unmatched bases: 8. The CDR3 runs to 14 residues. Per germline, CDR1 GTSNPN and CDR2 SVGIG (reference sequence). CDR3: CAWTQTGMHTEAFF. DNA for the CDR3: TGTGCCTGGACCCAGACAGGGATGCACACTGAAGCTTTCTTT.

The chain employs TRBV28 and TRBJ1-5; 7 nucleotides agree with TRBD1. V was clipped by 4 bases and J by 7 bases; unmatched bases: 10. The CDR3 has 15 residues. Germline CDR1 and CDR2: MDHEN and SYDVKM. CDR3 DNA: TGTGCCAGCAGTTACACCGGGACAGAGTCCCAGCCCCAGCATTTT. As protein: CASSYTGTESQPQHF.

The chain couples TRBV24-1 to TRBJ2-1; D possibly corresponds to TRBD1 (6 bases). Trimming took 3 bases from V and 5 from J, leaving 13 bases between them. Germline V gene sequence: CDR1 KGHDR, CDR2 SFDVKD. The CDR3 is 15 amino acids. The CDR3 DNA reads as TGTGCCACCAGTGATCCGTTACAGGGAAACAATGAGCAGTTCTTC. The encoded protein is CATSDPLQGNNEQFF.